This TCR beta chain was profiled in a study of response to subunit inactivated influenza vaccine. The CDR3 length is 15 residues. The germline V and J ends were trimmed by 4 bases and 7 bases, with 20 bases remaining between them. The germline gives CDR1 SGHTA, CDR2 FQGNSA. TCRdb itself ran the RT-PCR reads through MiXCR, one entry per CDR3 protein. Found here are 710,000 or so distinct CDR3 sequences, around 14% of them singletons; the top ten hold 11%. V and J are TRBV7-2 and TRBJ2-7; TRBD2 might be the D (5 bases). This receptor was obtained from a man aged 45 to 65 who received an inactivated influenza vaccine. Sequenced here: PBMCs from blood, sampled 11 to 12 days after vaccination. CDR3 loop: CASSWRRDQPGEQYF. CDR3 in DNA: TGTGCCAGCAGCTGGAGACGGGATCAGCCGGGGGAGCAGTACTTC.